The 32 T cell receptor beta chains in this list originate from one sample, sequenced in a study of blood T cell repertoires in COVID-19. Clones were read by immunoSEQ multiplex PCR, and TCRdb kept only the in-frame ones, dropping some. The table has 90,000 or so clones, 75% to 85% seen once. The sample taken for sequencing was peripheral blood. The receptors shown here come from a human donor in a cohort sampled during active COVID-19.

This chain joins TRBV5-1 and TRBJ1-1; D may be TRBD1 (5 bases). The CDR3 spans 14 residues. Germline lookup yields CDR1 SGHRS and CDR2 YFSETQ. The germline V and J ends were trimmed by 4 bases and 4 bases, with 14 bases remaining between them. CDR3 in amino acids: CASSPSGEGTEAFF. The DNA for the CDR3 is TGCGCCAGCAGCCCCTCGGGGGAAGGCACTGAAGCTTTCTTT.

As for this clone: An end of the junction differs from the germline gene, which may be a read error. V usage is TRBV7-7 and J usage is TRBJ2-5; 9 bases align to TRBD1. The CDR3 is 13 amino acids. Germline V gives CDR1 SSHAT, CDR2 FNYEAQ (reference sequence). The CDR3 DNA reads TGTGCTAGCAGCGTGACAGGGGGAGAGACCCAGTACTTC. Encoded protein: CASSVTGGETQYF.

This clone has only a few counts. The CDR3 spells CAATGQGGLYEQYF. DNA of the CDR3: TGTGCCGCCACCGGACAGGGAGGGTTGTACGAGCAGTACTTC. The chain uses TRBV2 and TRBJ2-7, with D perhaps matching TRBD1 (8 bases). The length of the CDR3 is 14 residues. Germline V CDR1 and CDR2: SNHLY, FYNNEI. Between the trimmed V and J ends, which lost 11 bases and 4 bases, there was a span of 21 bases.

V is TRBV29-1 and J is TRBJ1-4; 9 nucleotides agree with TRBD1. V was clipped by 6 bases and J by 7 bases; unmatched bases: 6. The CDR3 extends over 13 amino acids. Germline V gives CDR1 SQVTM, CDR2 ANQGSEA. CDR3 DNA sequence: TGCAGCGTAGGGACAGGGAACGGTGAAAAACTGTTTTTT. Translating it yields CSVGTGNGEKLFF.

This clone was seen a few times. The rearrangement uses TRBV5-1 and TRBJ2-7, with 8 bases fitting TRBD1. Germline CDR1 SGHRS, CDR2 YFSETQ. The CDR3 extends over 16 amino acids. The junction had 7 bases not matched to a gene; V was cut back by 1 base and J by 1 base. CDR3 in amino acids: CASSLTPGQASYEQYF. In DNA form, the CDR3 reads TGCGCCAGCAGCTTGACTCCGGGACAGGCATCCTACGAGCAGTACTTC.

This chain links TRBV6-2 or TRBV6-3 with TRBJ2-1; the D is unclear. Germline loops: CDR1 MNHEY, CDR2 SVGEGT. The germline V and J ends were trimmed by 6 bases and 7 bases, with 10 bases remaining between them. This CDR3 has 12 amino acids. CDR3 sequence: CASSVWRNEQFF. The DNA for the CDR3 is TGTGCCAGCAGCGTATGGCGGAATGAGCAGTTCTTC.

For the CDR3, the DNA is TGTGCCAGCAGCTTAGGTCTAAGGACAGGTGGGGAGACCCAGTACTTC. It codes for CASSLGLRTGGETQYF. This chain uses TRBV11-2 with TRBJ2-5; 7 bases line up with TRBD1. J was trimmed by 5 bases and V by 1 base; bases with no gene match: 10. This CDR3 is built from 16 residues. Germline values: CDR1 SGHAT, CDR2 FQNNGV.

This clone was found once. The J gene is TRBJ2-1, the V gene TRBV4-2, with TRBD2 matching 11 bases. Losses at the gene ends were 0 bases for V and 4 bases for J; bases not matched to a gene: 8. The CDR3 runs 18 residues. The germline V gene has CDR1 LGHNA and CDR2 YNFKEQ. CDR3 DNA: TGTGCCAGCAGCCAAGATGGCACTAGCGGGAGCTTTTACAATGAGCAGTTCTTC. It encodes CASSQDGTSGSFYNEQFF.

This chain uses TRBV5-4 with TRBJ1-2; 12 bases align to TRBD1. This CDR3 contains 15 residues. V lost 4 bases, J lost 5 bases, and 6 bases stayed unmatched. The V gene's germline CDR1 is SGHNT and CDR2 YYREEE (reference sequence). CDR3 in amino acids: CASSAGTGGRYGYTF. CDR3 nucleotide sequence: TGTGCCAGCAGCGCCGGGACAGGGGGCCGGTATGGCTACACCTTC.

This clone was observed a few times. This CDR3 reads CASRTGSYGYTF. CDR3 nucleotides: TGTGCCAGCAGGACAGGGAGCTATGGCTACACCTTC. This rearrangement joins TRBV6-5 to TRBJ1-2, with 7 positions matching TRBD1. Losses at the gene ends were 6 bases for V and 4 bases for J; bases not matched to a gene: 2. The CDR3 contains 12 residues. Germline V gene lookup returns CDR1 MNHEY and CDR2 SVGAGI.

The chain links TRBV28 to TRBJ2-1; 9 nucleotides line up with TRBD2. The CDR3 contains 15 residues. Germline CDR1 MDHEN, CDR2 SYDVKM. The junction had 4 bases not matched to a gene; V was cut back by 5 bases and J by 2 bases. CDR3 in DNA: TGTGCCAGCAGTAGGACTAGCGAGACCTACAATGAGCAGTTCTTC. Translated, it gives CASSRTSETYNEQFF.

The chain uses TRBV6-5 and TRBJ2-1, with 11 bases matching TRBD2. This CDR3 comprises 16 residues. The V segment lost 2 bases and the J segment 4 bases; nucleotides outside the gene matches: 4. The germline CDR1 and CDR2 sequences are MNHEY and SVGAGI. CDR3 bases: TGTGCCAGCAGTTACAGCCTAGCGGGAGGTTACAATGAGCAGTTCTTC. Its translation is CASSYSLAGGYNEQFF.

The rearrangement uses TRBV7-9 and TRBJ1-1; D is uncertain. The V end was cut by 2 bases, the J end by 5 bases, with 9 bases between. Germline V gene data show CDR1 as SEHNR and CDR2 as FQNEAQ (reference sequence). This CDR3 has 13 amino acids. In DNA, the CDR3 is TGTGCCAGCAGCTTACTTGGGAGGACTGAAGCTTTCTTT. Its protein product is CASSLLGRTEAFF.

This rearrangement joins TRBV15 to TRBJ2-7; tentative D call: TRBD2 (6 bases). Germline V gene sequence: CDR1 LNHNV, CDR2 YYDKDF (reference sequence). The CDR3 consists of 14 residues. The V gene lost 0 bases and the J gene lost 5 bases, with 11 bases spanning the gap. CDR3 amino acids: CATSREELAHEQYF. CDR3 sequence (DNA): TGTGCCACCAGCAGAGAGGAACTAGCCCACGAGCAGTACTTC. Together with reference TRBV15 and TRBJ2-7, the CDR3 gives the full variable domain: DAMVIQNPRYQVTQFGKPVTLSCSQTLNHNVMYWYQQKSSQAPKLLFHYYDKDFNNEADTPDNFQSRRPNTSFCFLDIRSPGLGDTAMYLCATSREELAHEQYFGPGTRLTVT.

The DNA for the CDR3 is TGTGCCAGCAGTTTCAGACAGGGGGAGGATGAAAAACTGTTTTTT. Translating it yields CASSFRQGEDEKLFF. The rearrangement uses TRBV27 and TRBJ1-4, with 9 positions matching TRBD1. The CDR3 spans 15 residues. CDR1 is MNHEY and CDR2 is SMNVEV in the germline V gene (reference sequence). V was pared by 3 bases and J by 6 bases, with 5 bases of the junction left unmatched.

This clone was recorded only once. This chain uses TRBV4-3 with TRBJ2-5; 10 bases are shared with TRBD1. V shed 3 bases, J shed 5 bases, and the junction held 6 bases outside the gene matches. This CDR3 has 15 residues. The germline gives CDR1 LGHNA, CDR2 YSLEER. The CDR3 reads CASSQGTGVMETQYF. Written as DNA, the CDR3 is TGCGCCAGCAGCCAGGGGACAGGGGTGATGGAGACCCAGTACTTC.

Turning to this clone: A much more abundant neighbour one base away suggests this may be a read error. The chain couples TRBV6-5 to TRBJ2-7; 11 nucleotides align to TRBD2. CDR3 length equals 14 residues. Germline CDR1 MNHEY, CDR2 SVGAGI. V lost 6 bases, J lost 3 bases, and 4 bases stayed unmatched. The CDR3 is CASRSGTSGYEQYF. The CDR3 DNA sequence: TGTGCCAGCAGGTCCGGGACTAGCGGCTACGAGCAGTACTTC.

Here the CDR3 DNA reads TGTGCCAGCAGCACAACGGGACAGGCACAAGAGACCCAGTACTTC. Amino acid sequence: CASSTTGQAQETQYF. The rearrangement links TRBV5-4 to TRBJ2-5; TRBD1 matches 8 bases. The CDR3 has 15 residues. Germline V CDR1 and CDR2: SGHNT, YYREEE (reference sequence). Trimming at V came to 4 bases and at J to 2 bases, leaving 7 bases not matched to a gene.

This chain joins TRBV7-9 and TRBJ1-2; TRBD1 agrees at 8 bases. Trimming took 8 bases from V and 8 from J; bases not matched to a gene: 7. The CDR3 runs to 12 residues. The germline V gene has CDR1 SEHNR and CDR2 FQNEAQ (reference sequence). The CDR3 spells CASQGAQNGYTF. CDR3 DNA: TGTGCCAGCCAGGGGGCGCAGAACGGCTACACCTTC.

This sequence joins TRBV7-8 and TRBJ2-5; TRBD1 is a possible D gene (5 bases). CDR1 is SGHVS, CDR2 FQNEAQ, per germline. V was clipped by 6 bases and J by 4 bases, with 24 bases between them. The CDR3 sequence is 17 residues long. CDR3 bases: TGTGCCAGCAGTTTTCCGTCAGGGTCCGACTGGGGAGAGACCCAGTACTTC. Encoded protein: CASSFPSGSDWGETQYF.

V is TRBV24-1 and J is TRBJ2-3; D is possibly TRBD1 (7 bases). The CDR3 length is 19 residues. CDR1 and CDR2 from the germline V gene are KGHDR and SFDVKD. Deletions cut 0 bases from V and 4 bases from J, with 22 bases between. The CDR3 bases are TGTGCCACCAGTGATTTGCGGAGGGACAGTGAGACCCACCCAGATACGCAGTATTTT. Its protein product is CATSDLRRDSETHPDTQYF.

The chain has TRBV10-1 and TRBJ2-3; 8 bases fit TRBD1. After removal of 0 bases from V and 0 bases from J, the junction contained 8 bases not matched to a gene. Germline-derived CDR1 and CDR2 are WNHNN and SYGVQD (reference sequence). This CDR3 has 18 residues. CDR3 DNA: TGCGCCAGCAGTGAGTCGACTCGGACAGGGTCTAGCACAGATACGCAGTATTTT. This codes for CASSESTRTGSSTDTQYF.

The rearrangement uses TRBV5-6 and TRBJ2-7; D is unclear. Germline CDR1 reads SGHDT; CDR2 reads YYEEEE. CDR3 size: 12 residues. The V gene lost 2 bases and the J gene lost 4 bases, with 7 bases spanning the gap. The CDR3 DNA is TGTGCCAGCAGCTTCAGGAATTACGAGCAGTACTTC. Amino acid sequence: CASSFRNYEQYF.

This sequence joins TRBV5-8 and TRBJ2-7; 7 bases match TRBD2. The CDR3 spans 12 residues. The V gene's germline CDR1 is SGHTS and CDR2 YDEGEE. Trimming at V came to 5 bases and at J to 4 bases, leaving 3 bases not matched to a gene. CDR3 nucleotide sequence: TGTGCCAGCAGGCGCGGGGGATACGAGCAGTACTTC. This translates into CASRRGGYEQYF.

The chain joins TRBV29-1 to TRBJ1-5, with 7 bases lining up with TRBD1. With 7 bases clipped from V and 2 bases from J, the junction kept 5 bases outside the gene matches. The CDR3 has 13 amino acids. Germline CDR1 is SQVTM and CDR2 is ANQGSEA. The CDR3 DNA reads TGCAGCGCCAAGCAGGGGGGCAATCAGCCCCAGCATTTT. It codes for CSAKQGGNQPQHF.

In nucleotides, the CDR3 is TGTGCCAGCAGCTTAGCCGGTGGCAGGTCCGGCTACGAGCAGTACTTC. Encoded protein: CASSLAGGRSGYEQYF. The chain carries TRBV7-2 and TRBJ2-7; D is unresolved. This CDR3 has 16 amino acids. The germline gives CDR1 SGHTA, CDR2 FQGNSA. Trimming removed 0 bases at V and 3 bases at J, with 15 bases between.

The chain combines TRBV7-9 with TRBJ2-3; D may be TRBD2 (5 bases). V was cut by 1 base and J by 3 bases, with 17 bases left in between. The germline V gene encodes CDR1 SEHNR and CDR2 FQNEAQ (reference sequence). The CDR3 spans 17 residues. The CDR3 region is CASSLGVSAGPTDTQYF. The CDR3 DNA sequence: TGTGCCAGCAGCTTAGGTGTCTCGGCGGGCCCGACAGATACGCAGTATTTT.

This chain uses TRBV19 with TRBJ2-1, with TRBD2 identical over 9 bases. This CDR3 spans 16 amino acids. Per the germline V gene, CDR1 is LNHDA and CDR2 is SQIVND (reference sequence). The ends lost 3 bases at V and 2 bases at J; junction bases unmatched: 5. The CDR3: CASSMLAGGPYNEQFF. The CDR3 DNA is TGTGCCAGTAGTATGCTCGCGGGAGGGCCCTACAATGAGCAGTTCTTC.

V and J are TRBV5-1 and TRBJ2-1, with 7 bases matching TRBD2. The germline gives CDR1 SGHRS, CDR2 YFSETQ. This CDR3 is 16 amino acids long. Trimming took 0 bases from V and 7 from J; bases not matched to a gene: 10. CDR3 bases: TGCGCCAGCAGCTTGGAGGGTGGACTAGGGAGGAATGAGCAGTTCTTC. The encoded protein is CASSLEGGLGRNEQFF.

The gene calls are TRBV5-1 and TRBJ2-2; 11 bases match TRBD2. The length of the CDR3 is 20 residues. V lost 0 bases and J lost 6; bases outside the gene matches: 16. Looked up from germline, CDR1 is SGHRS and CDR2 is YFSETQ. CDR3 loop: CASSLDPPLAGAFWAGELFF. CDR3 nucleotide sequence: TGCGCCAGCAGCTTGGACCCACCACTAGCGGGAGCTTTCTGGGCCGGGGAGCTGTTTTTT.

The chain joins TRBV19 to TRBJ1-1; 7 bases are a match to TRBD1. Germline loops: CDR1 LNHDA, CDR2 SQIVND (reference sequence). V was pared by 1 base and J by 2 bases, with 4 bases of the junction left unmatched. This CDR3 is 15 amino acids long. The CDR3, as DNA: TGTGCCAGTAGTATAGGGGGACAGTCAAACACTGAAGCTTTCTTT. As protein: CASSIGGQSNTEAFF.

The CDR3 region is CASSPEGGTEAFF. CDR3 nucleotide sequence: TGTGCCAGCAGCCCGGAAGGGGGCACTGAAGCTTTCTTT. V gene TRBV3-1 (or the pseudogene TRBV3-2) combines with J gene TRBJ1-1, with TRBD1 as a possible D gene (6 bases). CDR3 length: 13 amino acids. V was pared by 4 bases and J by 4 bases, with 10 bases between. Germline values: CDR1 LGHDT, CDR2 YNNKEL (reference sequence).